This passage covers 24 T cell receptor beta chains from one sample sequenced in a study of cytomegalovirus exposure and HLA in healthy donors. The PCR contained 60 Vbeta and 13 Jbeta primers. Data came from immunoSEQ multiplex PCR; TCRdb stores just in-frame clones and leaves some out. The table lists about 160,000 clones, about 72% of them singletons. What was sequenced was PBMCs. These receptors originate from a man aged 25 to 45 in good health and CMV-seropositive.

This rearrangement joins TRBV27 to TRBJ1-4; maybe TRBD1 (6 bases). The CDR3 totals 14 residues. Trimming pared 6 bases from V and 10 bases from J, leaving 18 bases between. CDR1 and CDR2 from the germline V gene are MNHEY and SMNVEV (reference sequence). The CDR3 DNA sequence: TGTGCCAGCAGCCGGGACATGCAAAGGGGAAAACTGTTTTTT. It encodes CASSRDMQRGKLFF.

This clone occurred once. The J gene is TRBJ2-7, the V gene TRBV7-6, with 9 bases fitting TRBD2. The ends lost 5 bases at V and 3 bases at J; junction bases unmatched: 8. Germline V gene sequence: CDR1 SGHVS, CDR2 FNYEAQ. The CDR3 length is 15 residues. The CDR3 region has the DNA TGTGCCAGCAGCCCAGGGACTAGCACCGGCTACGAGCAGTACTTC. It yields the protein CASSPGTSTGYEQYF.

V and J are TRBV30 and TRBJ2-7; 9 nucleotides match TRBD1. There are 16 residues in the CDR3. After removal of 1 base from V and 2 bases from J, the junction contained 9 bases not matched to a gene. Germline CDR1 and CDR2: GTSNPN and SVGIG (reference sequence). The CDR3 protein is CAWSAAWTGVTYEQYF. The CDR3 region has the DNA TGTGCCTGGAGTGCTGCATGGACAGGGGTAACCTACGAGCAGTACTTC.

This clone was counted only a few times. The chain links TRBV28 to TRBJ2-7; 13 positions agree with TRBD2. V lost 5 bases to trimming and J lost 4 bases; unmatched junction nucleotides: 8. Germline V gene data show CDR1 as MDHEN and CDR2 as SYDVKM. This CDR3 contains 16 residues. CDR3 DNA: TGTGCCAGCAGTAGGTCCCGGACTAGCGGGGGATACGAGCAGTACTTC. Translation: CASSRSRTSGGYEQYF.

The chain uses TRBV18 and TRBJ1-4; 10 positions agree with TRBD1. The germline gives CDR1 KGHSH, CDR2 LQKENI. Losses at the gene ends were 3 bases for V and 8 bases for J; bases not matched to a gene: 12. The CDR3 runs 17 residues. The CDR3 sequence is CASSPFVQGTGEEKLFF. The DNA for the CDR3 is TGTGCCAGCTCACCCTTCGTGCAAGGGACAGGGGAAGAAAAACTGTTTTTT.

The chain links TRBV10-2 to TRBJ1-1; possibly TRBD1 for D (6 bases). V dropped 3 bases and J dropped 2 bases, with 7 bases sitting between them. This CDR3 is 13 amino acids long. The germline gives CDR1 WSHSY, CDR2 SAAADI. The CDR3 loop is CASSEQGNTEAFF. As DNA, the CDR3 is TGCGCCAGCAGTGAACAGGGAAACACTGAAGCTTTCTTT.

This clone was seen more than once but under ten times. CDR3 residues: CASSQDMGGGNEQFF. CDR3 DNA sequence: TGCGCCAGCAGCCAAGATATGGGAGGGGGCAATGAGCAGTTCTTC. The J gene is TRBJ2-1, the V gene TRBV4-1; possibly TRBD2 for D (7 bases). CDR3 length equals 15 residues. The germline gives CDR1 MGHRA, CDR2 YSYEKL. V dropped 0 bases and J dropped 6 bases, with 12 bases sitting between them.

The V gene is TRBV28, the J gene TRBJ2-6; a possible D gene is TRBD2 (6 bases). Trimming left V 6 bases short and J 0 bases short, with 9 bases between. The CDR3 length is 15 residues. CDR1 and CDR2 (germline): MDHEN, SYDVKM. The CDR3 bases are TGTGCCAGCAGGGGGACTTCCTCTGGGGCCAACGTCCTGACTTTC. This translates into CASRGTSSGANVLTF.

The chain joins TRBV5-1 to TRBJ2-7; TRBD1 is a possible D gene (6 bases). This CDR3 region has 14 residues. The germline gives CDR1 SGHRS, CDR2 YFSETQ. The germline V and J ends were trimmed by 4 bases and 1 base, with 12 bases remaining between them. The DNA of the CDR3 is TGCGCCAGCAGCCCGTGGGACACTTCCTACGAGCAGTACTTC. Translated: CASSPWDTSYEQYF.

The genes are TRBV7-8 and TRBJ2-7, with a weak D call TRBD2 (6 bases). In germline, CDR1 is SGHVS, CDR2 FQNEAQ. The germline V and J ends were trimmed by 1 base and 5 bases, with 15 bases remaining between them. The CDR3 is 15 residues long. This CDR3 reads CASSLVGGANDEQYF. The CDR3 nucleotides are TGTGCCAGCAGCTTAGTCGGAGGGGCGAACGACGAGCAGTACTTC. Variable domain in full (rest from reference TRBV7-8 and TRBJ2-7): GAGVSQSPRYKVAKRGQDVALRCDPISGHVSLFWYQQALGQGPEFLTYFQNEAQLDKSGLPSDRFFAERPEGSVSTLKIQRTQQEDSAVYLCASSLVGGANDEQYFGPGTRLTVT.

The rearrangement joins TRBV29-1 to TRBJ1-2; D unresolved. Germline CDR1 SQVTM, CDR2 ANQGSEA. Between the trimmed V and J ends, which lost 2 bases and 4 bases, there was a span of 11 bases. The CDR3 sequence is 13 residues long. CDR3 in amino acids: CSVELEGPYGYTF. CDR3 nucleotide sequence: TGCAGCGTTGAATTGGAGGGCCCCTATGGCTACACCTTC.

The chain employs TRBV9 and TRBJ2-1; 12 bases align to TRBD2. Losses at the gene ends were 3 bases for V and 3 bases for J; bases not matched to a gene: 1. CDR3 size: 15 residues. In germline, CDR1 is SGDLS, CDR2 YYNGEE. The CDR3 protein is CASSASGGVYNEQFF. In DNA form, the CDR3 reads TGTGCCAGCAGCGCTAGCGGGGGGGTCTACAATGAGCAGTTCTTC.

This clone has a handful of counts. The rearrangement uses TRBV5-6 and TRBJ2-5; unclear D gene. This CDR3 region has 15 residues. Germline CDR1 reads SGHDT; CDR2 reads YYEEEE. Trimming took off 5 bases at V and 3 bases at J, with 17 bases between the two ends. The CDR3 here is CASSDLSFLEETQYF. The CDR3 region has the DNA TGTGCCAGCAGTGACCTTAGCTTTTTAGAAGAGACCCAGTACTTC.

The chain joins TRBV6-1 to TRBJ2-7; 7 bases are a match to TRBD1. The junction had 12 bases not matched to a gene; V was cut back by 8 bases and J by 2 bases. The CDR3 contains 15 residues. CDR1 is MNHNS, CDR2 SASEGT, per germline. CDR3 sequence: CASFSENRGTYEQYF. In nucleotides, the CDR3 is TGTGCCAGCTTCTCTGAGAACAGGGGTACCTACGAGCAGTACTTC.

This chain joins TRBV6-6 and TRBJ1-1; 8 bases line up with TRBD1. The CDR3 spans 11 residues. The V and J ends lost 6 bases and 10 bases, in that order; junction bases with no gene match: 4. CDR1 is MNHNY, CDR2 SVGAGI, per germline (reference sequence). This CDR3 reads CASRRQGTAFF. In DNA, the CDR3 is TGTGCCAGCAGAAGACAGGGGACAGCTTTCTTT.

This chain uses TRBV10-1 with TRBJ2-3; TRBD1 matches 7 bases. After removal of 2 bases from V and 0 bases from J, the junction contained 8 bases not matched to a gene. CDR3 size: 17 residues. The germline gives CDR1 WNHNN, CDR2 SYGVQD (reference sequence). The CDR3: CASSESSQGSSTDTQYF. The CDR3 DNA is TGCGCCAGCAGTGAGAGCTCACAGGGGTCTAGCACAGATACGCAGTATTTT.

This chain uses TRBV5-6 with TRBJ1-1; no reliable D call. Trimming removed 0 bases from V and 4 bases from J, with 7 bases in between. Germline lookup yields CDR1 SGHDT and CDR2 YYEEEE. The length of the CDR3 is 13 residues. DNA for the CDR3: TGTGCCAGCAGCTTGGGCGGAATCACTGAAGCTTTCTTT. Amino acids: CASSLGGITEAFF.

This clone turned up a few times. This sequence joins TRBV28 and TRBJ2-5; 7 bases agree with TRBD1. This CDR3 has 15 amino acids. V lost 8 bases to trimming and J lost 5 bases; unmatched junction nucleotides: 14. Germline-derived CDR1 and CDR2 are MDHEN and SYDVKM. For the CDR3, the DNA is TGTGCCAGCCCAGCCTCAGGGACAGCCTTGGAGACCCAGTACTTC. Protein sequence: CASPASGTALETQYF.

This clone was observed once. This chain joins TRBV27 and TRBJ1-1, with a tentative D call TRBD1 (5 bases). The germline V and J ends were trimmed by 4 bases and 1 base, with 22 bases remaining between them. The germline gives CDR1 MNHEY, CDR2 SMNVEV (reference sequence). The CDR3 loop spans 18 amino acids. For the CDR3, the DNA is TGTGCCAGCAGTTACCCCTCTAACACAGGAAGGGCGAACACTGAAGCTTTCTTT. Translated, it gives CASSYPSNTGRANTEAFF.

The rearrangement joins TRBV5-1 to TRBJ1-1; D gene ambiguous. Germline V gene data show CDR1 as SGHRS and CDR2 as YFSETQ. This CDR3 contains 14 residues. The V and J ends lost 0 bases and 0 bases respectively, with 6 bases between them. CDR3 sequence (DNA): TGCGCCAGCAGCTTGGGTTTTATGAACACTGAAGCTTTCTTT. Encoded protein: CASSLGFMNTEAFF.

This rearrangement joins TRBV7-2 to TRBJ2-2; TRBD2 matches 10 bases. The length of the CDR3 is 16 residues. Germline V gene sequence: CDR1 SGHTA, CDR2 FQGNSA. Trimming at V came to 4 bases and at J to 2 bases, leaving 4 bases not matched to a gene. CDR3 DNA sequence: TGTGCCAGCAGCTCAATAGCGGGGGGCAACACCGGGGAGCTGTTTTTT. Protein sequence: CASSSIAGGNTGELFF.

The chain couples TRBV29-1 to TRBJ1-1, with 7 bases matching TRBD1. This CDR3 comprises 13 residues. Trimming cost V 4 bases and J 2 bases; bases outside gene matches: 4. CDR1 and CDR2 (germline): SQVTM, ANQGSEA. CDR3 amino acids: CSVARDSNTEAFF. Written as DNA, the CDR3 is TGCAGCGTTGCGCGGGACAGTAACACTGAAGCTTTCTTT.

The chain couples TRBV6-4 to TRBJ2-2; D perhaps matches TRBD2 (5 bases). V lost 7 bases, J lost 3 bases, and 9 bases lay in between. The CDR3 sequence is 13 residues long. The germline CDR1 and CDR2 sequences are MRHNA and SNTAGT. The CDR3 region has the DNA TGTGCCAGCACCCCCGGGGACACCGGGGAGCTGTTTTTT. Residues: CASTPGDTGELFF.

This sequence joins TRBV12-2 and TRBJ1-6. TRBV12-2 is shown as a pseudogene. The CDR3 has 16 residues. The CDR3 DNA follows: TGTGCAAGTCGCTTAAGGGGGGGCGGCGCACATGAGCCCCTCCACTTT. Amino acid sequence: CASRLRGGGAHEPLHF.